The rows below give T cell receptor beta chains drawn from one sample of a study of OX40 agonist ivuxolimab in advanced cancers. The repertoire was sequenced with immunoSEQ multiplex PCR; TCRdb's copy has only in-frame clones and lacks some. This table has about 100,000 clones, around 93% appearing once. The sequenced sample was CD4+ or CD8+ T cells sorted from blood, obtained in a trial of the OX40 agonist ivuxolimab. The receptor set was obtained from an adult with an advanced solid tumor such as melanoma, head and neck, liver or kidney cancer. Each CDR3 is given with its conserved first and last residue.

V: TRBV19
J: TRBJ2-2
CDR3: CASSVGTGELFF

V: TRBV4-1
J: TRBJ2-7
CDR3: CASSQGTSGVFYEQYF

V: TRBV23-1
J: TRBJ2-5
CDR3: CASSQGTLQETQYF

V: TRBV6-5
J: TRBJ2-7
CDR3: CAGAIRGQRYEQYF

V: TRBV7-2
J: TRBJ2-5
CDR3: CASSPKDGRQETQYF

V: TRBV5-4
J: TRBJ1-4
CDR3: CASSLGRANEKLFF

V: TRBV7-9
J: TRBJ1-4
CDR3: CASSLVGSTGAEKLFF

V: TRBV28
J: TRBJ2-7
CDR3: CASTASFSSYEQYF

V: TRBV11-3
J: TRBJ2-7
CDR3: CASKLRDFLYEQYF

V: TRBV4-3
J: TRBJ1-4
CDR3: CASSQDLIIIRRQLNEKLFF

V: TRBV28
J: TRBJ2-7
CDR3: CASSKGRGSYEQYF

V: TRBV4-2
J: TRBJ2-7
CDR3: CASSQERGYEQYF

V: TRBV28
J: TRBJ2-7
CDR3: CASSPRGGWYEQYF

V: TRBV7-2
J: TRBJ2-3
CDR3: CASSSRPTPSTDTQYF

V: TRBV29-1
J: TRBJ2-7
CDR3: CSVGLAGAYEQYF

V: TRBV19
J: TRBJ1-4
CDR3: CASAPWAANEKLFF

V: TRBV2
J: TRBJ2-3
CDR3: CASSGRALIDTQYF

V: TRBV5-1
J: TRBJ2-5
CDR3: CASSLATGLGETQYF

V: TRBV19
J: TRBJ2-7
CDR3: CASSSLGVYEQYF

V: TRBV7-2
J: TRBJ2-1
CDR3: CASSSPGPPINEQFF